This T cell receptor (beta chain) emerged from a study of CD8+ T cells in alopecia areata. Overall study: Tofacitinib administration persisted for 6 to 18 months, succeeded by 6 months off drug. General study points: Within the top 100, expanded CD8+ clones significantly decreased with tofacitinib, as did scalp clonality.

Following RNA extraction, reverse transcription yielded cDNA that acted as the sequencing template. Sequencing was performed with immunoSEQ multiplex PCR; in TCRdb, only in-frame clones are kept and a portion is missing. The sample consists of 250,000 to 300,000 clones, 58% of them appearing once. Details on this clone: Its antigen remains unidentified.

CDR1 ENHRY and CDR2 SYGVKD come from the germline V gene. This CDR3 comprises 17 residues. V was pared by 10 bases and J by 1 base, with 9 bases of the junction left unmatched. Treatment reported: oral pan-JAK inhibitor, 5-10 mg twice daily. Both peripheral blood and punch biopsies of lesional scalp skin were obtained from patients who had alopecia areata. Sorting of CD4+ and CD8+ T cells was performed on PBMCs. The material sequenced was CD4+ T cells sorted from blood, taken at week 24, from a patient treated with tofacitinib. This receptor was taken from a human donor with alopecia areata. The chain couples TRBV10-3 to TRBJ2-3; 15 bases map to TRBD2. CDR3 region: CATSGTSGGIRTDTQYF. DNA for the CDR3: TGTGCCACCTCCGGGACTAGCGGGGGGATTCGCACAGATACGCAGTATTTT.